This TCR beta chain was retrieved from a study of tumor-infiltrating lymphocytes in localized non-small cell lung cancer. Study background: Tumor tissue and non-adjacent uninvolved lung came from each patient. Study-level results: Different pieces of the same tissue were used for each assay. TCR sequencing covered a subset of patients with enough tissue.

The CDR3 runs 18 residues. Germline assignment: CDR1 LGHNA and CDR2 YSLEER. The germline V and J ends were trimmed by 6 bases and 0 bases, with 21 bases remaining between them. Comments on this clone: The antigen is not known.

Sequencing was performed with immunoSEQ multiplex PCR; in TCRdb, only in-frame clones are kept and a portion is missing. The table includes roughly 30,000 clones, roughly 85% detected once. The sequencing input was lung tumor tissue. The chain uses TRBV4-3 and TRBJ1-3; TRBD1 might be the D (6 bases). This TCR came from a human donor with non-small cell lung cancer. CDR3 in amino acids: CASSFGTPTAGSGNTIYF. Here the CDR3 DNA reads TGCGCCAGCAGTTTCGGGACACCTACTGCGGGCTCTGGAAACACCATATATTTT.